This is a list of T cell receptor beta chains from one sample in a study of shared T cell receptors in the human thymus. Sequencing used immunoSEQ multiplex PCR; TCRdb keeps in-frame clones, though not all of them. The sample shows about 610,000 clones, 85% to 90% of them seen only once. This same sample was also part of a study on human thymus T cells.

Sequenced: thymocytes. The receptors here all came from a boy under two years old with a congenital heart defect. Both conserved end residues are part of each CDR3. A D gene is named only where the DNA matches it firmly. Clone size, where shown, is once, few, many, or a class for clones that have expanded.

V,J,size,D,DNA,CDR3
TRBV29-1,TRBJ2-5,.,TRBD2,TGCAGCGTTGAAGATCCCCCTAGCGGGATGGAGACCCAGTACTTC,CSVEDPPSGMETQYF
TRBV11-3,TRBJ2-7,.,.,TGTGCCAGCAGCTTAGCTCTGGACTTCTCCTACGAGCAGTACTTC,CASSLALDFSYEQYF
TRBV5-5,TRBJ1-4,.,TRBD1,TGTGCCAGCAGCCAGGGACGGGACAGGGAAGGACGAAAACTGTTTTTT,CASSQGRDREGRKLFF
TRBV19,TRBJ2-7,.,.,TGTGCCAGTAGTATGGTACCTAGCGACGAGCAGTACTTC,CASSMVPSDEQYF
TRBV7-6,TRBJ2-3,.,.,TGTGCCAGCAGCGGCCGGGACTTCACAGATACGCAGTATTTT,CASSGRDFTDTQYF
TRBV9,TRBJ2-7,.,.,TGTGCCAGCAGCGCCTTCGCCTCCGCCGGTCCTCCCCCCTACGAGCAGTACTTC,CASSAFASAGPPPYEQYF
TRBV28,TRBJ1-1,once,.,TGTGCCAGCAGTTTAAAGGCAGGGGCGGAGAACACTGAAGCTTTCTTT,CASSLKAGAENTEAFF
TRBV10-3,TRBJ2-6,.,.,TGTGCCATCAGAGACTTACAGGGCTCTGGGGCCAACGTCCTGACTTTC,CAIRDLQGSGANVLTF
TRBV14,TRBJ2-7,once,.,TGTGCCAGCAGCCTCAGGGTTTCCTACGAGCAGTACTTC,CASSLRVSYEQYF
TRBV7-9,TRBJ2-3,.,TRBD2,TGTGCCAGCAGCCCGCCAGCGGGAGCAGATACGCAGTATTTT,CASSPPAGADTQYF
TRBV7-9,TRBJ2-1,few,TRBD1,TGTGCCAGCAGCTGCCCGGACAGGGGATCCTACAATGAGCAGTTCTTC,CASSCPDRGSYNEQFF
TRBV6-5,TRBJ2-1,.,.,TGTGCCAGCAGCCCCTGGAGGGGCGCTAACAATGAGCAGTTCTTC,CASSPWRGANNEQFF
TRBV28,TRBJ2-5,.,.,TGTGCCAGCAGTTTAAAGCGGCAAGAGACCCAGTACTTC,CASSLKRQETQYF
TRBV2,TRBJ2-1,.,TRBD2,TGTGCCAGCAGCGCAACTAGCGGGAGGGGCAATGAGCAGTTCTTC,CASSATSGRGNEQFF
TRBV19,TRBJ2-3,.,TRBD1,TGTGCCAGTAGTCCACCCCCCTCAAGGGGGGACAGGGTTACGCAGTATTTT,CASSPPPSRGDRVTQYF
TRBV15,TRBJ1-1,.,.,TGTGCCACCAGCAGGGGGCGGAACACTGAAGCTTTCTTT,CATSRGRNTEAFF
TRBV7-2,TRBJ1-5,.,.,TGTGCCAGCAGCCTCTACCCCTGCGGATCAGGCAATCAGCCCCAGCATTTT,CASSLYPCGSGNQPQHF
TRBV2,TRBJ2-7,.,TRBD1,TGTGCCAGCAGATTAGGCGACAGGGGACCTACCTACGAGCAGTACTTC,CASRLGDRGPTYEQYF
TRBV25-1,TRBJ1-5,.,.,TGTGCCAGCAGTGAGTCGGTGACAGACGATCAGCCCCAGCATTTT,CASSESVTDDQPQHF
TRBV7-9,TRBJ2-2,.,.,TGTGCCAGCAGCTTAAAGCGGGCGAACACCGGGGAGCTGTTTTTT,CASSLKRANTGELFF
TRBV19,TRBJ2-2,few,.,TGTGCCAGTCTCGGGACGGGGGTCACCGGGGAGCTGTTTTTT,CASLGTGVTGELFF
TRBV7-9,TRBJ2-7,.,TRBD2,TGTGCCAGCAGCCACCCGGGGGAGGGAAAGCCCTACGAGCAGTACTTC,CASSHPGEGKPYEQYF
TRBV4-2,TRBJ2-6,.,.,TGTGCCAGCAGCCAAGTGGGGCTTAAGTCTGGGGCCAACGTCCTGACTTTC,CASSQVGLKSGANVLTF
TRBV7-9,TRBJ2-7,.,TRBD2,TGTGCCAGCAGCTTTGCCAGTATAGCGGGAGGGAGGTACGAGCAGTACTTC,CASSFASIAGGRYEQYF
TRBV19,TRBJ1-1,.,.,TGTGCCAGTACCCAAGGGGAGAACACTGAAGCTTTCTTT,CASTQGENTEAFF
TRBV5-1,TRBJ2-1,.,TRBD2,TGCGCCAGCCGCCCGGGGGGAACCCCCTACAATGAGCAGTTCTTC,CASRPGGTPYNEQFF
TRBV27,TRBJ2-3,.,TRBD2,TGTGCCAGCAGCACAGGGGAGCGGGAGGGGCTCGATACGCAGTATTTT,CASSTGEREGLDTQYF
TRBV7-9,TRBJ1-3,.,.,TGTGCCAGCAGCTCCCGGGACAAGCAAAGGGGCTCTGGAAACACCATATATTTT,CASSSRDKQRGSGNTIYF
TRBV4-3,TRBJ2-7,once,.,TGCGCCAGCAGCCAAGATTGGCCAGCGCGACCCTACGAGCAGTACTTC,CASSQDWPARPYEQYF
TRBV28,TRBJ2-6,.,TRBD2,TGTGCCAGCAGTTTTCTGCGGGAGATATCTGGGGCCAACGTCCTGACTTTC,CASSFLREISGANVLTF
TRBV4-3,TRBJ1-6,.,TRBD1,TGCGCCAGCAGCCAATTAACGGGGACAGGACCGAATTCACCCCTCCACTTT,CASSQLTGTGPNSPLHF
TRBV27,TRBJ2-2,.,TRBD2,TGTGCCAGCAGTTTACGGACTAGCGGAGGCACCGGGGAGCTGTTTTTT,CASSLRTSGGTGELFF
TRBV4-3,TRBJ2-7,.,TRBD2,TGCGCCAGCAGCCCCAACCCAAGTCGAGCGGGGGTCCCCTACGAGCAGTACTTC,CASSPNPSRAGVPYEQYF
TRBV5-4,TRBJ2-1,.,TRBD2,TGTGCCAGCAGCTTTTGGGAGGGGTCAGCGGGAGGGCCTCATGAGCAGTTCTTC,CASSFWEGSAGGPHEQFF
TRBV5-6,TRBJ2-1,.,.,TGTGCCAGCAGCTCTACAGTACAGGCCTACAATGAGCAGTTCTTC,CASSSTVQAYNEQFF
TRBV7-8,TRBJ2-2,.,.,TGTGCCAGCAGCTTCACTACGAACACCGGGGAGCTGTTTTTT,CASSFTTNTGELFF
TRBV4-3,TRBJ2-3,.,.,TGCGCCAGCAGCCAAACGATTAGAGATACGCAGTATTTT,CASSQTIRDTQYF
TRBV4-3,TRBJ2-3,.,.,TGCGCCAGCAGCCAAGCCGCGTCATCAGATACGCAGTATTTT,CASSQAASSDTQYF
TRBV4-3,TRBJ2-4,few,.,TGCGCCAGCAGCCAAGAGGTTGTAGGAGGAAACATTCAGTACTTC,CASSQEVVGGNIQYF
TRBV2,TRBJ2-3,once,TRBD1,TGTGCCAGCACGAGGGACAGGGGTTTCACAGATACGCAGTATTTT,CASTRDRGFTDTQYF
TRBV11-3,TRBJ2-1,.,TRBD2,TGTGCCAGCAGCTTAGATTCTCCTAGCGGGTTCAATGAGCAGTTCTTC,CASSLDSPSGFNEQFF
TRBV28,TRBJ2-1,.,.,TGTGCCAGCAGTTTAGGCCCCAGCTCCTACAATGAGCAGTTCTTC,CASSLGPSSYNEQFF
TRBV5-1,TRBJ2-7,.,TRBD2,TGCGCCAGCAGCTTAAACGCGCTAGCGGGAGACTCCTACGAGCAGTACTTC,CASSLNALAGDSYEQYF
TRBV14,TRBJ2-7,.,.,TGTGCCAGCAGCCGATACAGAGTCCCTTACGAGCAGTACTTC,CASSRYRVPYEQYF
TRBV5-1,TRBJ2-1,.,TRBD1,TGCGCCAGCAGCGTACAGGGGGTGGGATACAATGAGCAGTTCTTC,CASSVQGVGYNEQFF
TRBV9,TRBJ2-3,once,TRBD1,TGTGCCAGCAGCACCCCCCGGACAGGGGACACAGATACGCAGTATTTT,CASSTPRTGDTDTQYF
TRBV27,TRBJ1-3,.,.,TGTGCCACCGGGGAGGCAGGCGGAAACACCATATATTTT,CATGEAGGNTIYF
TRBV5-4,TRBJ2-3,.,TRBD2,TGTGCCAGCAGCTTAGCGGGAGGGCATGGGGGCACAGATACGCAGTATTTT,CASSLAGGHGGTDTQYF
TRBV7-6,TRBJ1-1,.,.,TGTGCCAGCAGCTTAGTTGAGGCGGTCAACACTGAAGCTTTCTTT,CASSLVEAVNTEAFF
TRBV7-2,TRBJ2-7,.,TRBD1,TGTGCCAGCAGCTTAGGGGTCTGGGGGACAGGGCATAGGGAGCAGTACTTC,CASSLGVWGTGHREQYF
TRBV29-1,TRBJ1-5,.,.,TGCAGCGTGTCCGGGACACGGTATCAGCCCCAGCATTTT,CSVSGTRYQPQHF
TRBV23-1,TRBJ2-3,.,.,TGCGCCAGCAGTCTTCTCGCAGGGGCGTGCACAGATACGCAGTATTTT,CASSLLAGACTDTQYF
TRBV19,TRBJ2-7,.,.,TGTGCCAGTAGTCGCGGGGACGGGACCTACGAGCAGTACTTC,CASSRGDGTYEQYF